The 18 T cell receptor beta chains reported below all come from one sample, sequenced in a study of identical twins. TCRdb re-derived calls from the 5' RACE reads in MiXCR, one entry per CDR3 protein. The repertoire includes hundreds of thousands of distinct CDR3 sequences, 7.5% of them detected once, and less than 2.5% sits in the top ten. These data also featured in a second study, about yellow fever vaccine responses in identical twins.

Sequencing was performed on memory (CD45RO+) T cells sorted from blood. These receptors all come from a woman aged 18 to 35 in good health.

This clonotype was counted at least ten times. This sequence joins TRBV5-6 and TRBJ1-2, with D possibly matching TRBD1 (6 bases). Per the germline V gene, CDR1 is SGHDT and CDR2 is YYEEEE. The V and J ends lost 0 bases and 7 bases respectively, with 13 bases between them. The CDR3 extends over 14 amino acids. Here the CDR3 reads CASSLDRRGGGYTF. CDR3 DNA: TGTGCCAGCAGCTTGGATCGCAGGGGCGGTGGCTACACCTTC.

The chain combines TRBV29-1 with TRBJ2-7, with 9 bases lining up with TRBD1. The trim removed 4 bases at V and 1 base at J, leaving 2 bases unmatched. Germline V gene sequence: CDR1 SQVTM, CDR2 ANQGSEA. The CDR3 loop spans 13 amino acids. The CDR3 nucleotides read TGCAGCGTTGGTGGGACAGGGTCCTACGAGCAGTACTTC. Its protein product is CSVGGTGSYEQYF.

The rearrangement uses TRBV7-3 and TRBJ2-7, with unresolved D. This CDR3 has 19 amino acids. Germline assignment: CDR1 SGHTA and CDR2 FQGTGA. Trimming pared 5 bases from V and 0 bases from J, leaving 26 bases between. The DNA for the CDR3 is TGTGCCAGCAGCGAAAAGTCAGGACCACAGTTTGTTGGCTCCTACGAGCAGTACTTC. Residues: CASSEKSGPQFVGSYEQYF.

The chain links TRBV19 to TRBJ2-2; 8 bases map to TRBD1. Germline V gene data show CDR1 as LNHDA and CDR2 as SQIVND (reference sequence). V lost 4 bases to trimming and J lost 5 bases; unmatched junction nucleotides: 6. The CDR3 has 15 amino acids. The CDR3, as DNA: TGTGCCAGTAGTACTGGACAGGGTCGGACCGGGGAGCTGTTTTTT. It is translated as CASSTGQGRTGELFF.

This clonotype was seen at least ten times. This chain connects TRBV3-1 to TRBJ1-1; 7 nucleotides align to TRBD1. Per the germline V gene, CDR1 is LGHDT and CDR2 is YNNKEL (reference sequence). This CDR3 has 14 amino acids. With V trimmed by 4 bases and J by 5 bases, 7 bases remained unmatched. The CDR3 DNA reads as TGTGCCAGCAGCCCCGAGGGGGCGAAGACTGAAGCTTTCTTT. It encodes CASSPEGAKTEAFF.

The V gene is TRBV23-1, the J gene TRBJ2-7, with D hard to call. Being an ORF, TRBV23-1 has a function that is uncertain. V lost 1 base to trimming and J lost 2 bases, with 12 bases between them. There are 15 residues in the CDR3. The CDR3 here is CASSQYGRKTYEQYF. The CDR3 nucleotides read TGCGCCAGCAGTCAATATGGGCGGAAGACCTACGAGCAGTACTTC.

The chain carries TRBV20-1 and TRBJ2-7; 8 positions match TRBD1. The CDR3 covers 15 residues. The ends lost 0 bases at V and 4 bases at J; junction bases unmatched: 8. Per germline, CDR1 DFQATT and CDR2 SNEGSKA (reference sequence). The CDR3 loop reads CSARDPAGGLYEQYF. The CDR3 region has the DNA TGCAGTGCTAGAGATCCGGCAGGGGGCCTGTACGAGCAGTACTTC.

This clonotype was observed a few times. The chain carries TRBV10-1 and TRBJ2-1; perhaps TRBD2 as D (5 bases). CDR3 length: 14 amino acids. V was shortened by 0 bases and J by 8 bases, with 11 bases between the two germline ends. Germline loops: CDR1 WNHNN, CDR2 SYGVQD (reference sequence). Here the CDR3 reads CASSESAAGDEQFF. CDR3 DNA: TGCGCCAGCAGTGAGTCTGCCGCCGGGGATGAGCAGTTCTTC.

The gene calls are TRBV7-2 and TRBJ2-2; possibly TRBD1 for D (6 bases). The CDR3 runs to 15 residues. Germline assignment: CDR1 SGHTA and CDR2 FQGNSA. Trimming took off 1 base at V and 8 bases at J, with 14 bases between the two ends. The CDR3 DNA sequence: TGTGCCAGCAGCTTAGATAGGGGGAATCGTGGGGAGCTGTTTTTT. Encoded protein: CASSLDRGNRGELFF.

This chain links TRBV11-2 with TRBJ2-3, with D unresolved. Trimming took off 1 base at V and 6 bases at J, with 11 bases between the two ends. Germline CDR1 is SGHAT and CDR2 is FQNNGV. CDR3 size: 14 residues. CDR3 DNA sequence: TGTGCCAGCAGCTTAGTTGTAGGGAAGGATACGCAGTATTTT. This encodes CASSLVVGKDTQYF. Combining the CDR3 with reference TRBV11-2 and TRBJ2-3 gives the whole variable domain EAGVAQSPRYKIIEKRQSVAFWCNPISGHATLYWYQQILGQGPKLLIQFQNNGVVDDSQLPKDRFSAERLKGVDSTLKIQPAKLEDSAVYLCASSLVVGKDTQYFGPGTRLTVL.

This clonotype occurred many times. V and J are TRBV7-2 and TRBJ2-1, with D perhaps TRBD2 (5 bases). From germline, CDR1 is SGHTA and CDR2 FQGNSA. V gave up 8 bases and J gave up 6 bases, with 8 bases separating them. The CDR3 is made up of 11 amino acids. CDR3: CASAEGNEQFF. DNA of the CDR3: TGTGCCAGCGCCGAGGGCAATGAGCAGTTCTTC.

In its sample, this clonotype was seen a few times. The genes are TRBV6-5 and TRBJ2-1; 11 positions agree with TRBD2. Germline V gene sequence: CDR1 MNHEY, CDR2 SVGAGI. The CDR3 totals 15 residues. V dropped 3 bases and J dropped 8; count of bases not matched to a gene: 6. This CDR3 reads CASSYGSGRADEQFF. CDR3 coding DNA: TGTGCCAGCAGTTATGGTAGCGGGAGGGCCGATGAGCAGTTCTTC.

This clonotype came up a few times. The chain combines TRBV6-1 with TRBJ2-3; D might be TRBD1 (5 bases). Germline values: CDR1 MNHNS, CDR2 SASEGT. V lost 3 bases to trimming and J lost 7 bases, with 17 bases between them. CDR3 length: 15 amino acids. In DNA, the CDR3 is TGTGCCAGCAGTGATAACAGGCAAATGGGTAATACGCAGTATTTT. It yields the protein CASSDNRQMGNTQYF.

This clonotype was seen many times. The CDR3 DNA reads as TGCAGCGTTGATTTGGGCAGGCCGAACACCGGGGAGCTGTTTTTT. It specifies CSVDLGRPNTGELFF. V and J are TRBV29-1 and TRBJ2-2; D is ambiguous. The CDR3 covers 15 residues. Germline V gene data show CDR1 as SQVTM and CDR2 as ANQGSEA. Trimming took off 3 bases at V and 0 bases at J, with 11 bases between the two ends.

This clonotype was seen many times. The rearrangement links TRBV4-3 to TRBJ2-1; D is perhaps TRBD1 or TRBD2 (6 bases each). Germline V CDR1 and CDR2: LGHNA, YSLEER. V lost 1 base, J lost 2 bases, and 15 bases lay in between. CDR3 length: 17 residues. Here the CDR3 DNA reads TGCGCCAGCAGCCAAGGGGGGGCAGGAGTAACCTACAATGAGCAGTTCTTC. Its translation is CASSQGGAGVTYNEQFF.

The V and J genes are TRBV6-2 or TRBV6-3 and TRBJ2-5; TRBD2 matches at 14 bases. The CDR3 sequence is 17 residues long. Unmatched junction bases numbered 12, after V lost 4 bases and J lost 8 bases. Germline CDR1 and CDR2: MNHEY and SVGEGT. The chain's CDR3 is CASSSPPGTSGRGTQYF. As DNA, the CDR3 is TGTGCCAGCAGTTCCCCTCCCGGGACTAGCGGGAGAGGAACCCAGTACTTC.

The sample holds many counts of this clonotype. The genes are TRBV4-2 and TRBJ2-3; TRBD1 agrees at 7 bases. The CDR3 loop spans 16 amino acids. The V gene's germline CDR1 is LGHNA and CDR2 YNFKEQ. The ends lost 3 bases at V and 5 bases at J; junction bases unmatched: 11. CDR3 sequence (DNA): TGTGCCAGCAGCCAGCTCACAGGGGATCGGGTAGATACGCAGTATTTT. It codes for CASSQLTGDRVDTQYF.

This clonotype was seen more than once but under ten times. The chain couples TRBV7-2 to TRBJ2-7; 7 positions match TRBD2. The germline gives CDR1 SGHTA, CDR2 FQGNSA. The V gene end was trimmed by 1 base and the J gene end by 4 bases; junction bases not matched to a gene: 7. The CDR3 has 15 amino acids. CDR3 amino acids: CASSLVLGGGYEQYF. The CDR3 bases are TGTGCCAGCAGCTTAGTTTTGGGGGGAGGGTACGAGCAGTACTTC.